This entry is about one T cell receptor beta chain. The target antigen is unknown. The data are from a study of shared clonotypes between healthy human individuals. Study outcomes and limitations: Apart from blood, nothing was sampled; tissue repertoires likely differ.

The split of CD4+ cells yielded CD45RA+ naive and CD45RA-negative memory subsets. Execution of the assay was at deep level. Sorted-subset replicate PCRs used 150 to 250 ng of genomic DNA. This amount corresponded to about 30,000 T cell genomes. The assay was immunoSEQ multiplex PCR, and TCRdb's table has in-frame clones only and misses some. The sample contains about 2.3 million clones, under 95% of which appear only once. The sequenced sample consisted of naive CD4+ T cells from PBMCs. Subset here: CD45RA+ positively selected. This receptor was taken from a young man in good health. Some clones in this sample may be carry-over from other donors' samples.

The CDR3 loop is CASSYRGEAPYSNQPQHF. Written as DNA, the CDR3 is TGTGCCAGCAGTTACAGGGGCGAAGCTCCTTATAGCAATCAGCCCCAGCATTTT. This chain connects TRBV6-4 to TRBJ1-5; 7 nucleotides align to TRBD1. Losses at the gene ends were 5 bases for V and 0 bases for J; bases not matched to a gene: 13. From germline, CDR1 is MRHNA and CDR2 SNTAGT. The CDR3 contains 18 residues.